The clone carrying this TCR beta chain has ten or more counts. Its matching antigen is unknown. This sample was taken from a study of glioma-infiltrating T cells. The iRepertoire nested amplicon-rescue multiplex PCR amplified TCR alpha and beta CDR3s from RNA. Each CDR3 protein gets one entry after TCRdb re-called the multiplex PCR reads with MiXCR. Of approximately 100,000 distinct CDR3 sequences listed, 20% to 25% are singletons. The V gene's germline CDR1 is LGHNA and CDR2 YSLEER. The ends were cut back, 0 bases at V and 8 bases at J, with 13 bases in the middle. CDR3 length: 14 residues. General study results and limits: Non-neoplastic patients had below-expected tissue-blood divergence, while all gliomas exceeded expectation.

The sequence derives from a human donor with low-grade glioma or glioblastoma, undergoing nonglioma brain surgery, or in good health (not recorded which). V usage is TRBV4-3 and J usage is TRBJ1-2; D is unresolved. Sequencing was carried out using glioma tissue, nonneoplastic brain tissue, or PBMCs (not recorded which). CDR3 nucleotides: TGCGCCAGCAGCCAAGATGGGCGAAGCCGGGGCTACACCTTC. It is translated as CASSQDGRSRGYTF.